Sequencing of this TCR beta chain was carried out in a study of blood T cell repertoires in COVID-19. Study context: Material from acute and convalescent COVID-19 was sourced from the United States, Italy and Spain. Sources were T cells, B-cell-depleted T cells, or PBMCs; the material itself was cDNA or gDNA.

Produced via immunoSEQ multiplex PCR; TCRdb's table is partial and in-frame only. The sample yields approximately 330,000 clones, roughly 89% seen once. The Seattle patients joined while their infection was active and were tracked longitudinally afterward. Germline CDR1 SGDLS, CDR2 YYNGEE. The CDR3 runs to 15 residues. J lost 7 bases, V lost 3 bases, and 5 bases had no gene match. The receptor was derived from a young man with COVID-19, enrolled during active disease. Sequencing was carried out using peripheral blood. This chain joins TRBV9 and TRBJ1-6, with 9 positions matching TRBD1. The CDR3, as DNA: TGTGCCAGCAGCGCGGCCGGGACAGGGAATTCACCCCTCCACTTT. Translated: CASSAAGTGNSPLHF.